This T cell receptor (beta chain) is from a study of T-cell memory formation after mild COVID-19. Study results and limitations: Cross-reactive memory seemingly joined, as some responding clones were found in pre-infection memory.

TCRdb re-called the 5' RACE reads through MiXCR, storing one row per CDR3 protein. The sample includes about 340,000 distinct CDR3 sequences, approximately 15% seen only once; the top ten take about a fifth. A few counts support this clonotype. What it recognizes is unknown. CDR3 length equals 15 residues. V shed 6 bases and J 7 bases; nucleotides not matched to a gene: 14. Sequencing was done on a sample of PBMCs or a T cell subset sorted from them (not recorded which). The rearrangement links TRBV12-3 or TRBV12-4 to TRBJ2-7; 8 positions match TRBD2. This TCR came from a man aged 18 to 29 who had mild COVID-19 (a few samples of this study predate the infection). Cell type and time point are not known. CDR3 sequence (DNA): TGTGCCAGCAGCCCTGCGGGCGGGGGGCCGAGAGAGCAGTACTTC. This translates into CASSPAGGGPREQYF.